This T cell receptor (beta chain) was retrieved from a study of spatial heterogeneity in lung cancer (dated by TCRdb to about 2019). About the investigation overall: Donors were 70 or so patients with early-stage, untreated non-small cell lung cancer from the lung TRACERx cohort. Follow-up PBMC samples were sequenced whenever available, and the median time to follow-up was roughly two years after resection. Beta-chain transcripts were consistently detected in greater numbers than alpha-chain transcripts, which likely reflects a higher abundance of beta-chain transcripts. In the raw uncorrected reads, each unique combination of TCR and UMI appeared more than ten times on average. In non-small cell lung cancer, the study quantitatively compared TCR alpha and beta repertoires across several tumor regions, matched nontumor lung, and blood. TCR repertoire features were related to nonsynonymous mutation counts determined by whole-exome sequencing of tumor tissue. At surgery, hundreds of tumor regions, around 67 matched nontumor lung samples and about 56 PBMC samples were TCR-sequenced for both alpha and beta chains. On the study overall, not on this receptor specifically: Confirming at a functional level the hypothesis that regional TCRs recognize regional mutations was considered to require additional single-cell paired TCR alpha and beta sequencing. Only 14 to 15 patients were included in comparisons of baseline and follow-up blood repertoires. Ubiquitous expanded tumor TCRs were detected in blood more often at tumor resection than at routine follow-up.

For CDR1 and CDR2, the germline V gene lists SGHVS and FNYEAQ. V is shortened by 5 bases, J by 1 base, and the region joining them spans 11 bases. The CDR3 goes from the cysteine to the phenylalanine over 14 residues. Only the CDR3 DNA is retained, 42 bases long and in frame from the first base. Library preparation was by 5' RACE. The data were produced on a NextSeq 500. In the TCR library protocol, a unique molecular identifier was attached to each TCR cDNA molecule so that PCR and sequencing errors could be corrected. Regarding the original processing steps: TCR identification, UMI-based error correction and CDR3 extraction were all carried out with Decombinator tools. Expanded TCRs were defined as those above a frequency of 2 per 1,000, corresponding to the top 1% of the tumor frequency distribution. Rényi diversity was computed with the R vegan package after subsampling each repertoire 100 times to 5,000 TCRs. CDR3 similarity networks were built from amino acid triplet string-kernel similarity, connecting CDR3s with pairwise similarity above 0.82. TCRdb reprocessed the public reads (quality trimming at Q25 with fastp, clone calling with MiXCR) and kept in-frame beta chains. CDR3 protein duplicates are merged, each entry listing the most common genes and DNA. These V and J calls rely on TCRdb rather than the paper's analysis. This sample gives around 120,000 distinct CDR3 sequences in total; more than 10% of them show up just once. About 15% of the sample is held by the ten biggest clonotypes.

The time point label on this specimen signifies: blood at routine non-recurrence follow-up after resection. Whole RNA extracted from tumor and nontumor lung tissue, or from cryopreserved PBMC samples, was used for TCR sequencing without cell sorting. Patients were selected for TCR sequencing only if sufficient RNA was available from at least two tumor regions. Of note for this clonotype: Its antigen is not yet known. It has no much larger one-base neighbor in the sample; base qualities were not kept.

The sequence came from a male donor with early-stage non-small cell lung cancer. This specimen was PBMCs, taken at follow-up. The rearrangement joined TRBV7-6 to TRBJ2-5; a tentative D match to TRBD1 spans 6 bases. The CDR3 has the sequence CASSIQTGQETQYF. The DNA sequence follows: TGTGCCAGCAGCATCCAGACAGGCCAAGAGACCCAGTACTTC.